The T cell receptor (beta chain) under discussion was sequenced for a study of prognosis after radiotherapy for stage I lung cancer. Study-level background: The study gave no patient concurrent therapy with stereotactic body radiotherapy. Whole-study findings and limits: Lower post-radiation Shannon entropy was seen in patients who went on to develop distant metastases. In patients with versus without metastases, TRBV and TRBJ gene usage reportedly differed.

This clonotype came up many times. What it binds is not known. On CT and PET/CT, all patients were node-negative, and none had prior chemotherapy, radiotherapy or other malignancies. TCR beta CDR3 was amplified from genomic DNA by two-round multiplex PCR. Round-one PCR had primers specific to each TRBV and TRBJ gene. Via MiXCR, TCRdb re-called the multiplex PCR reads, giving one row per CDR3 protein. The data contain around 56,000 distinct CDR3 sequences, 26% of them seen just once; the ten biggest clones take up approximately 8.3%. Here the sequenced sample was PBMCs, taken before or after stereotactic body radiation therapy (not recorded which). The sequence was obtained from a donor over 45 with non-small cell lung cancer.

CDR3 loop: CASSLALFQGVGEQYF. The CDR3 nucleotides read TGTGCCAGCAGCTTAGCGCTTTTTCAGGGTGTGGGAGAGCAGTACTTC. This chain joins TRBV7-6 and TRBJ2-7; perhaps TRBD1 as D (5 bases). The CDR3 is 16 amino acids. Germline loops: CDR1 SGHVS, CDR2 FNYEAQ. V was clipped by 0 bases and J by 7 bases, with 19 bases between them. The full variable domain, completed using reference TRBV7-6 and TRBJ2-7, is GAGVSQSPRYKVTKRGQDVALRCDPISGHVSLYWYRQALGQGPEFLTYFNYEAQQDKSGLPNDRFSAERPEGSISTLTIQRTEQRDSAMYRCASSLALFQGVGEQYFGPGTRLTVT.